This T cell receptor beta chain was recorded in a study of blood T cell repertoires in COVID-19. The overall study: Samples of COVID-19 (acute and convalescent) were obtained from the United States, Italy and Spain. Sources were T cells, B-cell-depleted T cells, or PBMCs; the material itself was cDNA or gDNA.

The CDR3 runs to 14 residues. The junction had 7 bases not matched to a gene; V was cut back by 5 bases and J by 5 bases. Looked up from germline, CDR1 is MNHEY and CDR2 is SVGAGI. As processed by the authors: Amplification of reference gene primers was used by the study to estimate nucleated cell counts. This table comes from immunoSEQ multiplex PCR, and its TCRdb copy is limited to in-frame clones, with some not included. V and J calls and clone size are as listed in that table; D and trimming were resolved from the DNA. The table records some 200,000 clones, approximately 90% of them present only once.

The origin of this receptor is a middle-aged man with active or convalescent COVID-19. Sequences were obtained from peripheral blood. V gene TRBV6-5 combines with J gene TRBJ1-2, with TRBD1 identical over 8 bases. This CDR3 reads CASSLDRGRYGYTF. The CDR3 bases are TGTGCCAGCAGTCTCGACAGGGGTCGGTATGGCTACACCTTC.